Below, 9 T cell receptor beta chains from the same sample are listed, as sequenced in a study of identical twins listed by TCRdb under 2016. The library was generated by 5' RACE. Sequencing was carried out with an Illumina HiSeq 2000. In TCRdb, the public reads were trimmed at Q25 with fastp and aligned with MiXCR, with productive beta chains retained. Records with the same CDR3 protein are collapsed into one entry carrying the most frequent genes and DNA. Present in this sample are some 730,000 distinct CDR3 sequences, roughly 18% of which were seen just once. The ten largest clones capture around 12% of the sample. The sample also formed part of further work on T cells expressing NK-cell markers.

Specimen: PBMCs. These receptors were collected from a woman aged 18-30 years in good health.

This chain uses TRBV10-3 with TRBJ2-5; weak D call: TRBD2 (6 bases). The CDR3 loop spans 13 amino acids. Germline V gene sequence: CDR1 ENHRY, CDR2 SYGVKD. Trimming removed 6 bases from V and 5 bases from J, with 13 bases in between. DNA of the CDR3: TGTGCCATCAGAGAGCGGGCGGTGGAGACCCAGTACTTC. Residues: CAIRERAVETQYF.

The rearrangement links TRBV12-3 or TRBV12-4 to TRBJ2-1; D ambiguous. The CDR3 covers 14 residues. V was trimmed by 3 bases and J by 7 bases, leaving 13 bases between them. The CDR3 loop is CASSFSALENEQFF. CDR3 in DNA: TGTGCCAGCAGTTTCAGTGCCCTTGAGAATGAGCAGTTCTTC.

This clonotype was seen more than once but under ten times. The chain employs TRBV7-7 and TRBJ2-1; 8 nucleotides match TRBD2. Losses at the gene ends were 5 bases for V and 3 bases for J; bases not matched to a gene: 9. This CDR3 spans 16 amino acids. From germline, CDR1 is SSHAT and CDR2 FNYEAQ (reference sequence). CDR3 nucleotide sequence: TGTGCCAGCAGCCCCTTAGCGGGACCGGACTACAATGAGCAGTTCTTC. It is translated as CASSPLAGPDYNEQFF.

The chain employs TRBV7-9 and TRBJ1-1, with 9 bases that match TRBD1. This CDR3 contains 11 residues. The trim removed 10 bases at V and 4 bases at J, leaving 1 base unmatched. Germline V CDR1 and CDR2: SEHNR, FQNEAQ (reference sequence). The CDR3 coding sequence is TGTGCCACACAGGGGGCCACTGAAGCTTTCTTT. Its translation is CATQGATEAFF.

This clonotype was seen repeatedly, ten times or more. This sequence joins TRBV6-5 and TRBJ2-7; TRBD2 matches 16 bases. The CDR3 is 15 residues long. J was trimmed by 4 bases and V by 4 bases; bases with no gene match: 1. Per the germline V gene, CDR1 is MNHEY and CDR2 is SVGAGI. CDR3 protein: CASSWGLAGGYEQYF. The CDR3 DNA reads as TGTGCCAGCAGTTGGGGACTAGCGGGGGGGTACGAGCAGTACTTC.

This clonotype was detected only a few times. The V gene is TRBV6-1, the J gene TRBJ2-7; a weak D match, TRBD2 (5 bases). V was cut by 5 bases and J by 1 base, with 12 bases left in between. In germline, CDR1 is MNHNS, CDR2 SASEGT. CDR3 length: 14 residues. The CDR3 loop reads CASSKLRGSYEQYF. The CDR3 region has the DNA TGTGCCAGCAGTAAGCTTCGGGGTTCCTACGAGCAGTACTTC.

This chain joins TRBV20-1 and TRBJ2-3; 7 bases fit TRBD1. The V and J ends lost 2 bases and 3 bases, in that order; junction bases with no gene match: 5. Per the germline V gene, CDR1 is DFQATT and CDR2 is SNEGSKA (reference sequence). The CDR3 is made up of 14 amino acids. The CDR3 is CSARRQGRTDTQYF. The CDR3 DNA reads as TGCAGTGCTAGAAGACAGGGACGAACAGATACGCAGTATTTT.

There are a few counts of this clonotype. The chain recombines TRBV12-3 or TRBV12-4 with TRBJ2-1; no definite D call. The CDR3 sequence is 11 residues long. With 3 bases removed from V and 10 bases from J, the gap between germline ends came to 7 bases. The CDR3, as DNA: TGTGCCAGCAGTTTGAAATGGGAGCAGTTCTTC. Translating it yields CASSLKWEQFF.

This sequence joins TRBV27 and TRBJ1-5; D not certain. CDR3 length: 14 residues. Trimming left V 5 bases short and J 0 bases short, with 8 bases between. CDR1 is MNHEY, CDR2 SMNVEV, per germline (reference sequence). The CDR3 region is CASSHGDSNQPQHF. The DNA of the CDR3 is TGTGCCAGCAGTCATGGGGATAGCAATCAGCCCCAGCATTTT.